The 16 T cell receptor beta chains below come from one sample, sequenced in a study of cytomegalovirus exposure and HLA in healthy donors. PCR primers comprised 60 Vbeta and 13 Jbeta primers. The repertoire was sequenced with immunoSEQ multiplex PCR; TCRdb's copy has only in-frame clones and lacks some. The sample lists about 150,000 clones; approximately 80% were seen once. The source material was PBMCs. The receptors come from a woman between 40 and 50 years old in good health and CMV-seropositive.

The V call is TRBV28, the J call TRBJ1-5, with TRBD1 matching 8 bases. J was trimmed by 8 bases and V by 8 bases; bases with no gene match: 14. The CDR3 is 15 amino acids. The V gene's germline CDR1 is MDHEN and CDR2 SYDVKM. CDR3 in amino acids: CASGRQGNSRKPQHF. DNA of the CDR3: TGTGCCAGCGGAAGACAGGGGAATAGTAGGAAGCCCCAGCATTTT.

CDR3 in amino acids: CASTLYNEQFF. The CDR3 DNA follows: TGTGCCAGCACCCTTTACAATGAGCAGTTCTTC. The J gene is TRBJ2-1, the V gene TRBV27; D is uncertain. With 7 bases removed from V and 4 bases from J, the gap between germline ends came to 5 bases. Germline V gene lookup returns CDR1 MNHEY and CDR2 SMNVEV (reference sequence). The CDR3 has 11 residues.

This clone was seen once. The chain employs TRBV6-5 and TRBJ2-5; 10 bases match TRBD2. The J call may be in error: the DNA end matches TRBJ2-7 better. The CDR3 sequence is 15 residues long. Germline CDR1 is MNHEY and CDR2 is SVGAGI. CDR3 region: CASSQREGRGAEQYF. Here the CDR3 DNA reads TGTGCCAGCAGTCAGCGGGAGGGCCGAGGGGCCGAGCAGTACTTC.

This clone came up a few times. The J gene is TRBJ1-1, the V gene TRBV11-3; D is ambiguous. The V end lost 6 bases, the J end lost 1 base, and 9 bases lay between the germline ends. The length of the CDR3 is 13 residues. Germline V CDR1 and CDR2: SGHNT, YENEEA. The CDR3 nucleotides read TGTGCCAGCAGAACATCAACGAACACTGAAGCTTTCTTT. It yields the protein CASRTSTNTEAFF.

The chain is built from TRBV4-2 and TRBJ2-5, with 8 bases lining up with TRBD2. V shed 1 base and J 5 bases; nucleotides not matched to a gene: 6. CDR3 length equals 15 residues. Germline V gene data show CDR1 as LGHNA and CDR2 as YNFKEQ. The DNA for the CDR3 is TGTGCCAGCAGCCAAGTACGGGAGGGCCCTGAGACCCAGTACTTC. Its translation is CASSQVREGPETQYF.

The chain links TRBV14 to TRBJ2-2, with D maybe TRBD2 (7 bases). The CDR3 consists of 14 residues. Germline CDR1 is SGHDN and CDR2 is FVKESK. Trimming removed 5 bases at V and 4 bases at J, with 11 bases between. The CDR3 DNA reads TGTGCCAGCAGCAAGGGGGGGGTCACCGGGGAGCTGTTTTTT. Translated, it gives CASSKGGVTGELFF.

The rearrangement joins TRBV7-9 to TRBJ2-7, with D possibly matching TRBD1 (5 bases). V dropped 4 bases and J dropped 3 bases, with 10 bases sitting between them. Germline CDR1 is SEHNR and CDR2 is FQNEAQ (reference sequence). The CDR3 totals 13 residues. The CDR3 is CASSSDTHYEQYF. In nucleotides, the CDR3 is TGTGCCAGCAGCTCGGACACACACTACGAGCAGTACTTC.

The chain links TRBV5-1 to TRBJ2-1; 10 bases line up with TRBD2. The CDR3 runs to 15 residues. CDR1 and CDR2 from the germline V gene are SGHRS and YFSETQ. The V gene end was trimmed by 0 bases and the J gene end by 7 bases; junction bases not matched to a gene: 4. The CDR3 DNA reads TGCGCCAGCAGCTTGGCGGGGACTAGCGCTAATGAGCAGTTCTTC. Translated, it gives CASSLAGTSANEQFF.

This rearrangement joins TRBV2 to TRBJ2-1, with 13 bases lining up with TRBD2. The germline gives CDR1 SNHLY, CDR2 FYNNEI. V gave up 6 bases and J gave up 4 bases; unmatched junction bases: 6. The CDR3 covers 16 residues. CDR3 nucleotide sequence: TGTGCCAGCAGCGGTGGGGGACTAGCGGGATACAATGAGCAGTTCTTC. Translating it yields CASSGGGLAGYNEQFF.

The J gene is TRBJ2-3, the V gene TRBV28; 7 bases line up with TRBD1. With 6 bases clipped from V and 4 bases from J, the junction kept 7 bases outside the gene matches. Germline values: CDR1 MDHEN, CDR2 SYDVKM. The CDR3 covers 14 residues. The CDR3 spells CASRTGISPDTQYF. The CDR3 DNA sequence: TGTGCCAGCAGGACAGGGATCTCCCCAGATACGCAGTATTTT.

The V call is TRBV28, the J call TRBJ1-5; possibly TRBD1 for D (6 bases). The CDR3 is 14 residues long. The germline V and J ends were trimmed by 6 bases and 0 bases, with 9 bases remaining between them. Germline V gene sequence: CDR1 MDHEN, CDR2 SYDVKM. As DNA, the CDR3 is TGTGCCAGCAGGTACAGGGATAGCAATCAGCCCCAGCATTTT. Its protein product is CASRYRDSNQPQHF.

This rearrangement joins TRBV7-6 to TRBJ2-7; D is perhaps TRBD2 (6 bases). CDR3 length: 15 amino acids. Between the trimmed V and J ends, which lost 2 bases and 1 base, there was a span of 12 bases. CDR1 is SGHVS, CDR2 FNYEAQ, per germline. The CDR3 region has the DNA TGTGCCAGCAGCTTAATGACGGGAGCTTCCTACGAGCAGTACTTC. Its translation is CASSLMTGASYEQYF.

This sequence joins TRBV18 and TRBJ2-1; 13 nucleotides match TRBD2. Germline assignment: CDR1 KGHSH and CDR2 LQKENI. Unmatched junction bases numbered 26, after V lost 5 bases and J lost 7 bases. The CDR3 is 22 residues long. CDR3 sequence: CASSLLPQGAQTSGREPNEQFF. In DNA, the CDR3 is TGTGCCAGCTCATTACTCCCCCAGGGAGCGCAAACTAGCGGGAGGGAACCAAATGAGCAGTTCTTC.

This chain uses TRBV25-1 with TRBJ2-5; 12 bases line up with TRBD1. The length of the CDR3 is 15 residues. Trimming took 7 bases from V and 5 from J; bases not matched to a gene: 8. In germline, CDR1 is MGHDK, CDR2 SYGVNS. The CDR3 spells CASNPGTGGAETQYF. The CDR3 DNA reads TGTGCCAGCAATCCCGGGACAGGGGGCGCGGAGACCCAGTACTTC.

V and J are TRBV27 and TRBJ2-1; 9 nucleotides match TRBD2. After removal of 6 bases from V and 8 bases from J, the junction contained 11 bases not matched to a gene. CDR3 length: 15 residues. Germline CDR1 MNHEY, CDR2 SMNVEV (reference sequence). The CDR3 bases are TGTGCCAGCAGAGGTAGCGGGAGCAAACGGGATGAGCAGTTCTTC. As protein: CASRGSGSKRDEQFF.

This chain connects TRBV13 to TRBJ2-3, with a tentative D call TRBD1 (6 bases). V dropped 5 bases and J dropped 3 bases, with 15 bases sitting between them. The CDR3 contains 15 residues. CDR1 is PRHDT and CDR2 is FYEKMQ in the germline V gene (reference sequence). CDR3 sequence reads: CASSPSGTWTDTQYF. In nucleotides, the CDR3 is TGTGCCAGCAGCCCTTCCGGGACATGGACAGATACGCAGTATTTT.